A selection of T cell receptor beta chains follows, all from one sample in a study of OX40 agonist ivuxolimab in advanced cancers. The repertoire was sequenced with immunoSEQ multiplex PCR; TCRdb's copy has only in-frame clones and lacks some. The table includes tens of thousands of clones, around 83% detected once. The source was CD4+ or CD8+ T cells sorted from blood, collected in a trial of the OX40 agonist ivuxolimab. The receptor set was obtained from an adult with an advanced solid tumor such as melanoma, head and neck, liver or kidney cancer. Both conserved end residues are part of each CDR3. D genes are given only for firm matches. Clone size is stated in some rows and not others, as once, few, many or a class when expanded.

abundance,j_gene,d_gene,v_gene,CDR3nt,CDR3aa
NA,TRBJ1-1,NA,TRBV19,TGTGCCAGTAGATGGGAGGGTGGGGACACTGAAGCTTTCTTT,CASRWEGGDTEAFF
NA,TRBJ1-1,NA,TRBV7-9,TGTGCCAGCACCGCTCAGGGTGGAATGAACACTGAAGCTTTCTTT,CASTAQGGMNTEAFF
NA,TRBJ2-5,NA,TRBV4-2,TGTGCCAGCAGCCAAGTAGCGGAACGCCAAGAGACCCAGTACTTC,CASSQVAERQETQYF
NA,TRBJ2-1,NA,TRBV19,TGTGCCAGTAGTTCGGGACTGGCGGTCAATGAGCAGTTCTTC,CASSSGLAVNEQFF
NA,TRBJ2-7,NA,TRBV28,TGTGCCAGCAGTTTCATTCAGGGGACGGGCGAGCAGTACTTC,CASSFIQGTGEQYF
NA,TRBJ1-2,TRBD1,TRBV10-3,TGTGCCATCAGTGAGATAGGGGGCATCTATGGCTACACCTTC,CAISEIGGIYGYTF
NA,TRBJ2-7,NA,TRBV7-2,TGTGCCAGCAGCTCGGACCGGCGATCCTACGAGCAGTACTTC,CASSSDRRSYEQYF
NA,TRBJ2-5,TRBD2,TRBV19,TGTGCCAGTAGTATAAGGAAGGGACTAACCATATCGCAAGAGACCCAGTACTTC,CASSIRKGLTISQETQYF
NA,TRBJ1-1,NA,TRBV11-1,TGTGCCAGCAGCTTCGGACAGCACGGGACTGAAGCTTTCTTT,CASSFGQHGTEAFF
NA,TRBJ2-5,TRBD2,TRBV27,TGTGCCAGCAGTCCGGGGATGCGGGGGTGGGAGACCCAGTACTTC,CASSPGMRGWETQYF
NA,TRBJ1-5,NA,TRBV25-1,TGTGCCAGCATAAGTGTCGACGGTAGCAATCAGCCCCAGCATTTT,CASISVDGSNQPQHF
NA,TRBJ2-1,NA,TRBV18,TGTGCCAGCTCACTAGAGGATGGGCCACATGAGCAGTTCTTC,CASSLEDGPHEQFF
medium-sized,TRBJ2-2,NA,TRBV7-9,TGTGCCAGCAGCTTAGGGCTAACGAACACCGGGGAGCTGTTTTTT,CASSLGLTNTGELFF
NA,TRBJ2-7,TRBD1,TRBV29-1,TGCAGCGTTGGTCGACAGGGTCGGGCCTACGAGCAGTACTTC,CSVGRQGRAYEQYF
NA,TRBJ1-5,TRBD1,TRBV5-5,TGTGCCAGCAGCCCCTGGACAGGGGGCAATCAGCCCCAGCATTTT,CASSPWTGGNQPQHF
NA,TRBJ2-5,NA,TRBV7-3,TGTGCCAGCAGCTCCACCCATGAAGAGACCCAGTACTTC,CASSSTHEETQYF
NA,TRBJ2-7,TRBD2,TRBV14,TGTGCCAGCAGCCGAGTACGGGGGGGCGAGCAGTACTTC,CASSRVRGGEQYF
NA,TRBJ1-1,NA,TRBV9,TGTGCCAGCAGCGCCGGACACCTGAACACTGAAGCTTTCTTT,CASSAGHLNTEAFF
NA,TRBJ1-2,NA,TRBV6-5,TGTGCCAGCAGTTACAACCGGGGGCAAGGCTACACCTTC,CASSYNRGQGYTF
NA,TRBJ2-7,TRBD1,TRBV28,TGTGCCAGCAGTTCTGATGTGGGGACAGGGGCTACCTACGAGCAGTACTTC,CASSSDVGTGATYEQYF
few,TRBJ2-2,NA,TRBV18,TGTGCCAGCTCACCACCAGCAGGCGCGGACACCGGGGAGCTGTTTTTT,CASSPPAGADTGELFF
NA,TRBJ2-7,TRBD1,TRBV6-7,TGTGCCAGCAGTGGACAGGGGCCAAGCTACGAGCAGTACTTC,CASSGQGPSYEQYF
NA,TRBJ2-7,NA,TRBV7-9,TGTGCCAGCAGAGAAGGCGACCGATCCCACGAGCAGTACTTC,CASREGDRSHEQYF
few,TRBJ2-7,TRBD1,TRBV9,TGTGCCAGCAGCTCCCGACAGGGGCTAGTCTACGAGCAGTACTTC,CASSSRQGLVYEQYF
NA,TRBJ1-5,NA,TRBV28,TGTGCCAGCACCCCCGTCGGGCAGGGTCTAGGTCAGCCCCAGCATTTT,CASTPVGQGLGQPQHF
NA,TRBJ2-7,NA,TRBV10-3,TGTGCCATCAGGCGGGCCGGAGATACCTACGAGCAGTACTTC,CAIRRAGDTYEQYF
NA,TRBJ1-2,NA,TRBV28,TGTGCCAGCGTTCTAACAGGGACGTCCTATGGCTACACCTTC,CASVLTGTSYGYTF
NA,TRBJ2-5,NA,TRBV5-1,TGCGCCAGCAGCTTACAGCCCAGTCAAGAGACCCAGTACTTC,CASSLQPSQETQYF
few,TRBJ1-6,NA,TRBV5-1,TGCGCCAGCAGCTTGAGACAGGATAATTCACCCCTCCACTTT,CASSLRQDNSPLHF
NA,TRBJ2-2,NA,TRBV28,TGTGCCAGCAGGCCCCAGGGGTTCGGGGGGGAGCTGTTTTTT,CASRPQGFGGELFF
NA,TRBJ2-1,TRBD1,TRBV7-2,TGTGCCAGCAGCCGGACAGGGGTCGGCAATGAGCAGTTCTTC,CASSRTGVGNEQFF
NA,TRBJ2-6,NA,TRBV7-2,TGTGCCAGCAGCTCCGGGGAGCGGGTCCTGACTTTC,CASSSGERVLTF
NA,TRBJ2-2,NA,TRBV5-6,TGTGCCAGCAGAACGGAGACACTTACGAACACCGGGGAGCTGTTTTTT,CASRTETLTNTGELFF
NA,TRBJ2-3,TRBD1,TRBV7-2,TGTGCCAGCAGCCTCGACAGGGGTTCGACAGATACGCAGTATTTT,CASSLDRGSTDTQYF
NA,TRBJ2-3,TRBD1,TRBV11-2,TGTGCCAGCAGTTCAGCGACAGGGACCTTGCCAGATACGCAGTATTTT,CASSSATGTLPDTQYF
NA,TRBJ2-2,NA,TRBV28,TGTGCCGCTGGAGGCGGTAACACCGGGGAGCTGTTTTTT,CAAGGGNTGELFF
many,TRBJ2-5,TRBD2,TRBV7-9,TGTGCCAGCAGCTTAGGACGGGGACTAGCCCAAGAGACCCAGTACTTC,CASSLGRGLAQETQYF
NA,TRBJ2-6,NA,TRBV18,TGTGCCAGCTCGCCCACCTATTCTGGGGCCAACGTCCTGACTTTC,CASSPTYSGANVLTF
NA,TRBJ1-2,NA,TRBV25-1,TGTGCCAGCAGGTTAGGGGGGAACTATGGCTACACCTTC,CASRLGGNYGYTF
few,TRBJ2-3,TRBD2,TRBV10-3,TGTGCCAGTAGCGGGGGGCCGGGGGATACGCAGTATTTT,CASSGGPGDTQYF